This entry lists 5 T cell receptor beta chains sequenced from one sample in a study of T cells in tuberculosis. Noted time point: new active TB diagnosis, blood taken before or within 7 days of starting treatment. The repertoire was sequenced with immunoSEQ multiplex PCR; TCRdb's copy has only in-frame clones and lacks some. The table lists 30,000 to 35,000 clones, 70% to 90% of them singletons, with roughly 5.7% in the top ten. Sample: PBMCs, taken at tuberculosis diagnosis. Receptor source: an adult with tuberculosis.

This clone appeared a few times. The V call is TRBV4-3, the J call TRBJ2-2, with TRBD2 identical over 8 bases. The junction had 2 bases not matched to a gene; V was cut back by 1 base and J by 7 bases. CDR1 LGHNA and CDR2 YSLEER come from the germline V gene. The CDR3 runs to 14 residues. CDR3 coding DNA: TGCGCCAGCAGCCAAGGCCTAGCGGGCGGGGAGCTGTTTTTT. It specifies CASSQGLAGGELFF.

The chain combines TRBV6-4 with TRBJ1-1; D not resolved. This CDR3 is built from 14 residues. Germline V CDR1 and CDR2: MRHNA, SNTAGT. Trimming took off 0 bases at V and 3 bases at J, with 8 bases between the two ends. CDR3 DNA sequence: TGTGCCAGCAGTGACTCGCGGGATTACACTGAAGCTTTCTTT. This translates into CASSDSRDYTEAFF.

The chain couples TRBV11-2 to TRBJ2-5; D unclear. The CDR3 is 13 amino acids. Germline V gives CDR1 SGHAT, CDR2 FQNNGV. V lost 3 bases to trimming and J lost 0 bases, with 5 bases between them. This chain's CDR3 is CASSFLYQETQYF. CDR3 in DNA: TGTGCCAGCAGCTTTTTATACCAAGAGACCCAGTACTTC.

This chain uses TRBV27 with TRBJ1-1, with TRBD1 matching over 9 bases. The V and J ends lost 5 bases and 4 bases, in that order; junction bases with no gene match: 11. The CDR3 sequence is 16 residues long. Germline CDR1 MNHEY, CDR2 SMNVEV (reference sequence). The CDR3 bases are TGTGCCAGCAGTACTACGCTGGACAGGGGCCCCACTGAAGCTTTCTTT. Residues: CASSTTLDRGPTEAFF.

The J gene is TRBJ1-1, the V gene TRBV7-8; D perhaps matches TRBD1 (6 bases). The CDR3 covers 18 residues. The germline V and J ends were trimmed by 5 bases and 4 bases, with 26 bases remaining between them. The germline V gene has CDR1 SGHVS and CDR2 FQNEAQ. In DNA form, the CDR3 reads TGTGCCAGCAGCCACTTGGAGGGTTTGGGGGCGGGAGTCACTGAAGCTTTCTTT. This codes for CASSHLEGLGAGVTEAFF. Full variable domain (remainder filled in from reference TRBV7-8 and TRBJ1-1): GAGVSQSPRYKVAKRGQDVALRCDPISGHVSLFWYQQALGQGPEFLTYFQNEAQLDKSGLPSDRFFAERPEGSVSTLKIQRTQQEDSAVYLCASSHLEGLGAGVTEAFFGQGTRLTVV.